Below, 15 T cell receptor beta chains from the same sample are listed, as sequenced in a study of shared clonotypes between healthy human individuals. Profiled with immunoSEQ multiplex PCR; TCRdb holds only in-frame clones, not every one. The sample holds 2 million to 2.5 million clones, almost 96% seen once. The specimen sequenced was naive CD4+ T cells sorted from blood. Subset here: CD45RA+ positively selected. These receptor sequences come from a young man in good health.

The V gene is TRBV5-4, the J gene TRBJ1-2; D is ambiguous. This CDR3 has 14 amino acids. Germline lookup yields CDR1 SGHNT and CDR2 YYREEE (reference sequence). The germline V and J ends were trimmed by 2 bases and 2 bases, with 10 bases remaining between them. The CDR3 DNA is TGTGCCAGCAGCTTTATCCCGGTGAACTATGGCTACACCTTC. Protein sequence: CASSFIPVNYGYTF.

The V gene is TRBV10-3, the J gene TRBJ1-1; possibly TRBD1 for D (5 bases). The V gene lost 10 bases and the J gene lost 6 bases, with 15 bases spanning the gap. This CDR3 is 12 amino acids long. From germline, CDR1 is ENHRY and CDR2 SYGVKD. CDR3: CASQGTVAEAFF. In DNA form, the CDR3 reads TGTGCCAGCCAGGGTACAGTCGCTGAAGCTTTCTTT.

This clone was detected once. The genes are TRBV28 and TRBJ2-2, with D uncertain. Germline values: CDR1 MDHEN, CDR2 SYDVKM. V was cut by 3 bases and J by 0 bases, with 8 bases left in between. This CDR3 has 15 amino acids. CDR3 protein: CASSFKGPNTGELFF. CDR3 in DNA: TGTGCCAGCAGTTTTAAGGGTCCGAACACCGGGGAGCTGTTTTTT.

This rearrangement joins TRBV6-1 to TRBJ1-5, with a weak D call TRBD1 (5 bases). The germline gives CDR1 MNHNS, CDR2 SASEGT. Trimming shortened V by 5 bases and J by 7 bases, and 9 bases separated the two germline ends. The CDR3 has 12 residues. The CDR3 spells CASSSGTQPQHF. Written as DNA, the CDR3 is TGTGCCAGCAGTTCAGGGACCCAGCCCCAGCATTTT.

V and J are TRBV10-3 and TRBJ2-3; D is ambiguous. This CDR3 region has 15 residues. CDR1 and CDR2 (germline): ENHRY, SYGVKD. V shed 1 base and J shed 0 bases, with 8 bases lying between them. The CDR3: CAISEYGTSTDTQYF. The CDR3 nucleotides are TGTGCCATCAGTGAGTACGGAACCAGCACAGATACGCAGTATTTT.

The rearrangement uses TRBV7-3 and TRBJ1-6; tentative D call: TRBD1 (6 bases). Germline V gene sequence: CDR1 SGHTA, CDR2 FQGTGA. The CDR3 runs to 16 residues. V dropped 1 base and J dropped 6 bases, with 13 bases sitting between them. The CDR3, as DNA: TGTGCCAGCAGCTTAAATCCGCCGGGGGCTAATTCACCCCTCCACTTT. Translation: CASSLNPPGANSPLHF.

This clone was detected only a few times. The chain combines TRBV10-3 with TRBJ2-1, with D possibly TRBD2 on 7 matching bases. The germline V and J ends were trimmed by 8 bases and 0 bases, with 14 bases remaining between them. CDR3 length: 15 residues. CDR1 and CDR2 from the germline V gene are ENHRY and SYGVKD. The chain's CDR3 is CAIHSGTSSYNEQFF. In DNA form, the CDR3 reads TGTGCCATCCACAGCGGGACAAGCTCCTACAATGAGCAGTTCTTC.

The V and J genes are TRBV7-8 and TRBJ2-7; 10 nucleotides match TRBD2. Germline V gene sequence: CDR1 SGHVS, CDR2 FQNEAQ. This CDR3 contains 15 residues. The junction had 8 bases not matched to a gene; V was cut back by 6 bases and J by 3 bases. The CDR3 DNA reads TGTGCCAGCAGAAAATCTAGCGGGAGCTTCTACGAGCAGTACTTC. It is translated as CASRKSSGSFYEQYF.

A word on this clone: Within the sample, other DNA sequences also encode this same CDR3. The J gene is TRBJ2-7, the V gene TRBV5-1, with 14 positions matching TRBD2. CDR1 SGHRS and CDR2 YFSETQ come from the germline V gene. The CDR3 is made up of 15 amino acids. V shed 4 bases and J 3 bases; nucleotides not matched to a gene: 3. CDR3: CASSRGTSGSYEQYF. CDR3 nucleotide sequence: TGCGCCAGCAGCCGAGGGACTAGCGGGAGCTACGAGCAGTACTTC.

This clone was seen just once. This chain links TRBV28 with TRBJ1-5, with TRBD1 matching over 7 bases. J gave up 6 bases and V 2 bases, and 7 bases lay outside the gene matches. The CDR3 covers 15 residues. Germline lookup yields CDR1 MDHEN and CDR2 SYDVKM. In DNA, the CDR3 is TGTGCCAGCAGTTTACAATACAGGGGCAGTCAGCCCCAGCATTTT. Translating it yields CASSLQYRGSQPQHF.

The V call is TRBV30, the J call TRBJ2-5; 8 bases are shared with TRBD1. The CDR3 loop spans 14 amino acids. V shed 4 bases and J 4 bases; nucleotides not matched to a gene: 8. Looked up from germline, CDR1 is GTSNPN and CDR2 is SVGIG (reference sequence). As DNA, the CDR3 is TGTGCCTGGACCCACCGGGACAGGAGAGAGACCCAGTACTTC. The encoded protein is CAWTHRDRRETQYF.

This chain joins TRBV10-1 and TRBJ2-3; the D is unclear. With 4 bases removed from V and 5 bases from J, the gap between germline ends came to 13 bases. This CDR3 has 14 amino acids. Germline assignment: CDR1 WNHNN and CDR2 SYGVQD (reference sequence). CDR3 sequence (DNA): TGCGCCAGCAGTGTTTCAGCGTTGGGAGATACGCAGTATTTT. Its protein product is CASSVSALGDTQYF.

The chain carries TRBV4-3 and TRBJ1-2; D possibly corresponds to TRBD1 (6 bases). Germline assignment: CDR1 LGHNA and CDR2 YSLEER. This CDR3 spans 14 amino acids. Trimming cost V 4 bases and J 2 bases, with 11 bases left between them. The CDR3, as DNA: TGCGCCAGCAGCCGCTACAGGGAAAACTATGGCTACACCTTC. Its translation: CASSRYRENYGYTF.

V gene TRBV7-2 combines with J gene TRBJ1-1, with no clear D. Germline V lookup: CDR1 SGHTA, CDR2 FQGNSA. V was clipped by 2 bases and J by 1 base, with 8 bases between them. This CDR3 region has 14 residues. The CDR3 region is CASSLSGGNTEAFF. CDR3 coding DNA: TGTGCCAGCAGCTTATCGGGAGGGAACACTGAAGCTTTCTTT.

V usage is TRBV4-1 and J usage is TRBJ1-6, with TRBD1 as a possible D gene (5 bases). Looked up from germline, CDR1 is MGHRA and CDR2 is YSYEKL. The CDR3 loop spans 15 amino acids. V was clipped by 1 base and J by 4 bases, with 8 bases between them. As DNA, the CDR3 is TGCGCCAGCAGCCAAGGTTGGGGGTATAATTCACCCCTCCACTTT. Translation: CASSQGWGYNSPLHF.